This entry is about one TCR beta chain. Its specific antigen is unknown. Per-base quality was not reported, and no clone a single base away is much larger than it. The source of the sample is a study of T cell repertoires in cytomegalovirus infection (dated by TCRdb to between 2018 and 2021). For context, the study as a whole: Peptide stimulations targeted recently identified HLA-C-restricted CMV epitopes, whose presentation resists viral immunomodulation, together with well-studied HLA-B-restricted epitopes. Donor HLA type was relevant to the analysis, because carriage of CMV infection together with the matching HLA type was indicated by public TCR beta signatures.

What the research found in general, with its limitations: The ex vivo response was dominated by HLA-C-restricted CMV-specific TCR beta clonotypes, which also provided the single most frequent clonotype in two of eight donors. In both this cohort and an independent roughly 400-donor cohort, the cumulative frequency of public TCR beta family members distinguished carriers of CMV infection plus the relevant HLA type.

TCRdb shows the sequencer as Illumina HiSeq 1500. TCRdb trimmed the raw reads at Q25, called clones with MiXCR and kept productive beta chains. Under each unique CDR3 protein, matching rows form one entry showing the most common genes and DNA. This sample is represented by about 770,000 distinct CDR3 sequences; 25% to 35% of them were singletons. The ten largest clones add up to roughly 14% of the sample. Trimming removed 0 bases from V and 3 bases from J, leaving 13 bases between the germline ends. Taken from cysteine to phenylalanine, the CDR3 has 16 residues. The retained sequence is limited to the CDR3, 48 bases, with the frame set at the first base. CDR1 and CDR2 are read off the germline V gene as MGHRA and YSYEKL. The label giving this sample's treatment or condition can be read as: in vitro stimulation with specific CMV peptide epitopes to enrich CMV-specific T cells.

Sequencing was performed on cultured CD8+ T cells from PBMCs, taken from culture after CMV antigen stimulation. The origin of this receptor is a human donor in good health (CMV status not recorded). Some clones in this sample may be carry-over from other donors' samples. This chain joins TRBV4-1 to TRBJ2-3, with TRBD2 perhaps the D gene, on 5 matching bases. The DNA reads as follows: TGCGCCAGCAGCCAAGAAATCCGGGGTTGGACAGATACGCAGTATTTT. The translation is CASSQEIRGWTDTQYF.